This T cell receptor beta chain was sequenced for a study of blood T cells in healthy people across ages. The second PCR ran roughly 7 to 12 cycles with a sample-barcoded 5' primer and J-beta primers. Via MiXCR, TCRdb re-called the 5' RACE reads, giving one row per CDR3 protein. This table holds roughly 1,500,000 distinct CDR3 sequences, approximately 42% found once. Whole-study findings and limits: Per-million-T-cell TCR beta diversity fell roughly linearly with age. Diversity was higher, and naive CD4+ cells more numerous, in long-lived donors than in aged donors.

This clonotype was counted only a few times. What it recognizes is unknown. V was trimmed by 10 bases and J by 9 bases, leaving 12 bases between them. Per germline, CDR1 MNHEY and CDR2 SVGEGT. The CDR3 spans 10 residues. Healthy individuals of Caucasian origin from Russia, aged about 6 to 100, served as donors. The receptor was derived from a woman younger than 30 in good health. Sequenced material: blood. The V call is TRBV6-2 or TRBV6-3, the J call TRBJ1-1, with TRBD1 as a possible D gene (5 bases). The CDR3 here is CATGPFQAFF. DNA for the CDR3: TGTGCCACAGGGCCATTTCAAGCTTTCTTT.